The 12 T cell receptor beta chains below all came from one sample that was sequenced in a study of shared clonotypes between healthy human individuals. The table came from immunoSEQ multiplex PCR; TCRdb's copy has only in-frame clones and leaves some out. This table has a few million clones, 85% to 95% appearing once. What was sequenced was naive CD4+ T cells from PBMCs. Subset noted: CD45RA+ positively selected. The receptor set was obtained from a man in his late teens or twenties in good health. Some clones in this sample may be carry-over from other donors' samples.

The chain couples TRBV19 to TRBJ2-1; D perhaps matches TRBD1 (6 bases). The CDR3 contains 13 residues. CDR1 is LNHDA and CDR2 is SQIVND in the germline V gene (reference sequence). Trimming took 10 bases from V and 6 from J, leaving 16 bases between them. The CDR3 protein is CATAPGQSNEQFF. For the CDR3, the DNA is TGTGCCACCGCACCAGGACAGAGCAATGAGCAGTTCTTC.

This sequence joins TRBV4-3 and TRBJ2-3; 11 bases match TRBD2. V gave up 1 base and J gave up 7 bases; unmatched junction bases: 13. CDR1 is LGHNA, CDR2 YSLEER, per germline. The CDR3 length is 18 residues. CDR3 nucleotide sequence: TGCGCCAGCAGCCAAGCTTCCTCGACTAGCGGGGTTTCATATACGCAGTATTTT. The encoded protein is CASSQASSTSGVSYTQYF.

The chain uses TRBV4-3 and TRBJ1-4; 10 nucleotides align to TRBD1. In germline, CDR1 is LGHNA, CDR2 YSLEER. CDR3 length: 16 residues. J gave up 7 bases and V 4 bases, and 9 bases lay outside the gene matches. This CDR3 reads CASSRALGTGVEKLFF. CDR3 nucleotide sequence: TGCGCCAGCAGCCGGGCCCTAGGGACAGGGGTTGAAAAACTGTTTTTT.

This chain links TRBV28 with TRBJ2-7, with D possibly TRBD2 on 7 matching bases. This CDR3 region has 14 residues. V was trimmed by 6 bases and J by 3 bases, leaving 15 bases between them. CDR1 is MDHEN and CDR2 is SYDVKM in the germline V gene. CDR3 region: CASRGAGVNYEQYF. The CDR3 DNA reads as TGTGCCAGCAGGGGGGCGGGAGTTAACTACGAGCAGTACTTC.

The genes are TRBV9 and TRBJ1-2; D is ambiguous. The length of the CDR3 is 15 residues. CDR1 SGDLS and CDR2 YYNGEE come from the germline V gene. V was pared by 3 bases and J by 7 bases, with 19 bases between. Here the CDR3 reads CASSASWTVLSGYTF. The CDR3 bases are TGTGCCAGCAGCGCCTCTTGGACGGTGTTAAGTGGCTACACCTTC.

About this clone: Other DNA sequences in the same sample also yield this CDR3. The J gene is TRBJ2-7, the V gene TRBV5-1; 8 bases are a match to TRBD2. V was clipped by 0 bases and J by 5 bases; unmatched bases: 1. This CDR3 contains 13 residues. Germline V gene lookup returns CDR1 SGHRS and CDR2 YFSETQ. CDR3 sequence: CASSLAGGHEQYF. The CDR3 bases are TGCGCCAGCAGCTTGGCGGGGGGGCACGAGCAGTACTTC.

This clone was seen a single time. Other DNA sequences within the sample encode an identical CDR3. This sequence joins TRBV5-1 and TRBJ1-3; unclear D gene. This CDR3 is 13 amino acids long. The germline CDR1 and CDR2 sequences are SGHRS and YFSETQ. V lost 4 bases, J lost 0 bases, and 5 bases lay in between. The CDR3 spells CASSLSSGNTIYF. CDR3 coding DNA: TGCGCCAGCAGCCTCAGCTCTGGAAACACCATATATTTT.

This clone has a handful of counts. The chain links TRBV6-4 to TRBJ1-1, with D possibly TRBD1 on 5 matching bases. Germline-derived CDR1 and CDR2 are MRHNA and SNTAGT. V lost 8 bases and J lost 4, with 17 bases in between. The CDR3 is 14 amino acids. CDR3: CASSPKGKGTEAFF. For the CDR3, the DNA is TGTGCCAGCTCACCTAAGGGGAAAGGCACTGAAGCTTTCTTT.

The table lists this clone with a few counts. The J gene is TRBJ1-1, the V gene TRBV10-3, with unresolved D. CDR1 is ENHRY, CDR2 SYGVKD, per germline. This CDR3 is built from 11 residues. V was shortened by 10 bases and J by 1 base, with 7 bases between the two germline ends. CDR3 sequence (DNA): TGTGCCACCTCCTCGAACACTGAAGCTTTCTTT. This codes for CATSSNTEAFF.

The V and J genes are TRBV28 and TRBJ1-4, with TRBD1 as a possible D gene (5 bases). V gave up 5 bases and J gave up 7 bases, with 11 bases separating them. The CDR3 spans 13 residues. Germline V CDR1 and CDR2: MDHEN, SYDVKM. The CDR3 loop is CASSPDGAEKLFF. The CDR3 bases are TGTGCCAGCAGTCCCGACGGGGCTGAAAAACTGTTTTTT.

The V call is TRBV6-5, the J call TRBJ2-7; the match to TRBD2 covers 7 bases. Trimming cost V 10 bases and J 7 bases; bases outside gene matches: 13. The CDR3 runs to 13 residues. The V gene's germline CDR1 is MNHEY and CDR2 SVGAGI. This CDR3 reads CATGRRASGEQYF. The CDR3 nucleotides read TGTGCCACCGGGAGGAGGGCCTCTGGAGAGCAGTACTTC.

This sequence joins TRBV5-5 and TRBJ1-2; a weak D match, TRBD1 (5 bases). V was pared by 4 bases and J by 8 bases, with 9 bases between. Per the germline V gene, CDR1 is SGHKS and CDR2 is YYEKEE (reference sequence). This CDR3 region has 11 residues. The CDR3 DNA reads TGTGCCAGCAGCCCGGGACGCGGCTACACCTTC. Translating gives CASSPGRGYTF.